A single sample gave rise to the 31 T cell receptor beta chains below, sequenced in a study of Graves' ophthalmopathy and Graves' hyperthyroidism. TCR beta CDR3 amplification used RNA transcripts. An initial RT-PCR round employing HTBI primers preceded a second-round multiplex PCR. Each CDR3 protein is one row after TCRdb ran MiXCR on the multiplex PCR reads. Here the sample spans 500,000 to 600,000 distinct CDR3 sequences, 35% to 45% being singletons. Sequenced material: peripheral blood or thyroid tissue (not recorded which). These receptors were taken from an adult man with Graves' hyperthyroidism.

V gene TRBV29-1 combines with J gene TRBJ2-3; a possible D gene is TRBD2 (5 bases). Per germline, CDR1 SQVTM and CDR2 ANQGSEA. The CDR3 totals 12 residues. V was trimmed by 3 bases and J by 2 bases, leaving 6 bases between them. The DNA for the CDR3 is TGCAGCGTTGAGAGGGACACAGATACGCAGTATTTT. This encodes CSVERDTDTQYF.

This clonotype is a singleton in its sample. V is TRBV10-3 and J is TRBJ1-1, with TRBD1 as a possible D gene (5 bases). Trimming left V 11 bases short and J 12 bases short, with 19 bases between. The CDR3 is 11 residues long. Germline V lookup: CDR1 ENHRY, CDR2 SYGVKD. CDR3 sequence reads: CASSAPGRTFF. CDR3 nucleotide sequence: TGTGCCTCAAGTGCCCCAGGGCGAACTTTCTTT.

Regarding this clonotype: One end of the junction does not line up with germline, which may come from a read error. The V gene is TRBV10-3, the J gene TRBJ2-2; D is unresolved. The germline CDR1 and CDR2 sequences are ENHRY and SYGVKD. The length of the CDR3 is 15 residues. The CDR3 sequence is CAISESETNTGELFF. CDR3 in DNA: TGTGCCATCAGCGAGTCGGAAACGAACACCGGGGAGCTGTTTTTT.

This chain connects TRBV12-3 or TRBV12-4 to TRBJ2-7; D tentatively fits TRBD1 or TRBD2 (5 bases each). Trimming removed 7 bases from V and 6 bases from J, with 19 bases in between. The CDR3 is 14 amino acids. CDR3: CASTPGFRDGEQYF. As DNA, the CDR3 is TGTGCCAGCACTCCGGGGTTCCGGGACGGCGAGCAGTACTTC.

The chain is built from TRBV19 and TRBJ2-7; no clear D gene. In germline, CDR1 is LNHDA, CDR2 SQIVND (reference sequence). The V end lost 1 base, the J end lost 2 bases, and 12 bases lay between the germline ends. The CDR3 totals 15 residues. Written as DNA, the CDR3 is TGTGCCAGTAGTATAGCCAAGGGCTGGACCTACGAGCAGTACTTC. Its translation is CASSIAKGWTYEQYF.

This clonotype was picked up many times. The J gene is TRBJ2-5, the V gene TRBV24-1; D gene unclear. Germline V lookup: CDR1 KGHDR, CDR2 SFDVKD. Between the trimmed V and J ends, which lost 3 bases and 2 bases, there was a span of 6 bases. The CDR3 is 13 amino acids. The CDR3 DNA follows: TGTGCCACCAGTGATACTTTACAAGAGACCCAGTACTTC. Its protein is CATSDTLQETQYF.

The gene calls are TRBV10-3 and TRBJ1-4; a weak D match, TRBD1 (5 bases). Trimming left V 3 bases short and J 8 bases short, with 13 bases between. Germline assignment: CDR1 ENHRY and CDR2 SYGVKD. CDR3 length: 14 residues. The CDR3 region is CAISEALNREKLFF. CDR3 nucleotide sequence: TGTGCCATCAGTGAAGCTTTGAACAGGGAAAAACTGTTTTTT.

This clonotype was picked up a small number of times. V and J are TRBV9 and TRBJ2-7; D gene ambiguous. Germline CDR1 SGDLS, CDR2 YYNGEE. CDR3 length equals 17 residues. The V end was cut by 4 bases, the J end by 0 bases, with 20 bases between. This chain's CDR3 is CASSQARFMADSYEQYF. CDR3 DNA sequence: TGTGCCAGCAGCCAAGCCCGCTTTATGGCGGACTCCTACGAGCAGTACTTC.

This clonotype was seen ten or more times. J is TRBJ1-1 and V is TRBV29-1, with 8 bases lining up with TRBD1. CDR3 length: 15 residues. Germline V gives CDR1 SQVTM, CDR2 ANQGSEA. Germline trimming cut 3 bases from V and 0 bases from J; bases unmatched to any gene: 6. CDR3 residues: CSVDGGQGLNTEAFF. CDR3 DNA: TGCAGCGTTGATGGCGGACAGGGTTTGAACACTGAAGCTTTCTTT. Looking up the rest from reference TRBV29-1 and TRBJ1-1 gives the full variable domain: SAVISQKPSRDICQRGTSLTIQCQVDSQVTMMFWYRQQPGQSLTLIATANQGSEATYESGFVIDKFPISRPNLTFSTLTVSNMSPEDSSIYLCSVDGGQGLNTEAFFGQGTRLTVV.

This clonotype was seen many times. V usage is TRBV6-6 and J usage is TRBJ1-5; D possibly corresponds to TRBD1 (5 bases). The CDR3 consists of 15 residues. Germline V gene lookup returns CDR1 MNHNY and CDR2 SVGAGI (reference sequence). Between the trimmed V and J ends, which lost 6 bases and 1 base, there was a span of 13 bases. DNA of the CDR3: TGTGCCAGCAGATCGGGACTCCCGAGCAATCAGCCCCAGCATTTT. Translation gives CASRSGLPSNQPQHF.

This clonotype was seen many times. The V call is TRBV6-5, the J call TRBJ1-1, with 10 bases that match TRBD1. This CDR3 comprises 14 residues. J lost 8 bases, V lost 6 bases, and 9 bases had no gene match. Germline CDR1 and CDR2: MNHEY and SVGAGI. This CDR3 is CASRGTGVLREAFF. CDR3 in DNA: TGTGCCAGCAGGGGGACAGGGGTCCTGAGGGAAGCTTTCTTT.

J is TRBJ1-5 and V is TRBV2; D is ambiguous. Trimming removed 6 bases from V and 9 bases from J, with 21 bases in between. The CDR3 is made up of 15 amino acids. Germline V lookup: CDR1 SNHLY, CDR2 FYNNEI. The CDR3 sequence: CASRRDSESERPQHF. The DNA of the CDR3 is TGTGCCAGCAGGAGGGATAGCGAATCGGAAAGGCCCCAGCATTTT.

This clonotype was found many times. The rearrangement joins TRBV7-8 to TRBJ2-7; D is uncertain. CDR3 length: 14 amino acids. Germline V gene data show CDR1 as SGHVS and CDR2 as FQNEAQ. With 1 base removed from V and 0 bases from J, the gap between germline ends came to 7 bases. The CDR3 region has the DNA TGTGCCAGCAGCTTAGACGGCAGCTCCTACGAGCAGTACTTC. Encoded protein: CASSLDGSSYEQYF.

The chain is built from TRBV24-1 and TRBJ2-5; TRBD2 aligns across 8 bases. The J call may be in error: the DNA end matches TRBJ2-1 better. This CDR3 spans 13 amino acids. Germline-derived CDR1 and CDR2 are KGHDR and SFDVKD. CDR3 coding DNA: TGTGCCACCGGTAGCGGGACCTACAATGAGCAGTTCTTC. Protein product: CATGSGTYNEQFF.

The chain couples TRBV27 to TRBJ1-3; D is undetermined. CDR1 and CDR2 (germline): MNHEY, SMNVEV (reference sequence). This CDR3 has 13 amino acids. V was cut by 8 bases and J by 0 bases, with 8 bases left in between. CDR3 amino acids: CASRRISGNTIYF. CDR3 coding DNA: TGTGCCAGCCGTAGGATCTCTGGAAACACCATATATTTT.

This clonotype showed up many times. J is TRBJ1-5 and V is TRBV6-5, with D possibly being TRBD1 (5 bases). CDR3 length: 13 amino acids. Trimming stripped 5 bases from V and 7 bases from J, with 12 bases between. CDR1 is MNHEY, CDR2 SVGAGI, per germline. The CDR3 bases are TGTGCCAGCAGTCGATCTCAGGGACAGCCCCAGCATTTT. This translates into CASSRSQGQPQHF.

V gene TRBV19 combines with J gene TRBJ1-5; 7 nucleotides align to TRBD1. The V and J ends lost 5 bases and 1 base, in that order; junction bases with no gene match: 5. The CDR3 length is 15 residues. Germline assignment: CDR1 LNHDA and CDR2 SQIVND (reference sequence). CDR3 sequence: CASSAAGGSNQPQHF. In DNA, the CDR3 is TGTGCCAGTAGTGCGGCAGGGGGAAGCAATCAGCCCCAGCATTTT.

This clonotype was observed many times. The rearrangement joins TRBV5-1 to TRBJ2-7; 7 bases agree with TRBD1. CDR3 length: 12 residues. J gave up 2 bases and V 4 bases, and 0 bases lay outside the gene matches. Germline V gene sequence: CDR1 SGHRS, CDR2 YFSETQ. This CDR3 reads CASSTGAYEQYF. The CDR3 DNA sequence: TGCGCCAGCAGCACAGGGGCCTACGAGCAGTACTTC. Full variable domain (rest looked up from reference TRBV5-1 and TRBJ2-7): KAGVTQTPRYLIKTRGQQVTLSCSPISGHRSVSWYQQTPGQGLQFLFEYFSETQRNKGNFPGRFSGRQFSNSRSEMNVSTLELGDSALYLCASSTGAYEQYFGPGTRLTVT.

This rearrangement joins TRBV6-5 to TRBJ1-2, with TRBD1 identical over 7 bases. The CDR3 runs 15 residues. Per germline, CDR1 MNHEY and CDR2 SVGAGI. The junction had 12 bases not matched to a gene; V was cut back by 6 bases and J by 5 bases. CDR3 sequence: CASSAAGGQLYGYTF. The DNA of the CDR3 is TGTGCCAGCAGCGCTGCAGGGGGACAGCTTTATGGCTACACCTTC.

This sequence joins TRBV6-6 and TRBJ1-5; 8 nucleotides agree with TRBD1. The CDR3 runs to 15 residues. V shed 8 bases, J shed 0 bases, and the junction held 6 bases outside the gene matches. Per germline, CDR1 MNHNY and CDR2 SVGAGI (reference sequence). This CDR3 reads CASPGTGNSNQPQHF. The CDR3 bases are TGTGCCAGCCCCGGGACAGGCAATAGCAATCAGCCCCAGCATTTT.

This clonotype is a singleton in its sample. V is TRBV12-3 or TRBV12-4 and J is TRBJ2-5, with a tentative D call TRBD2 (6 bases). The J call is uncertain, as TRBJ2-1 better fits the DNA end. There are 15 residues in the CDR3. The CDR3 spells CASSVTSGRGNEQFF. CDR3 DNA sequence: TGTGCCAGCAGTGTGACTAGTGGGCGAGGCAATGAGCAGTTCTTC.

This clonotype was counted many times. The gene calls are TRBV11-2 and TRBJ2-7; TRBD1 might be the D (5 bases). CDR3 length equals 14 residues. V lost 7 bases and J lost 0, with 13 bases in between. Germline V gives CDR1 SGHAT, CDR2 FQNNGV. This chain's CDR3 is CASNNAGLSYEQYF. In DNA, the CDR3 is TGTGCCAGCAACAATGCAGGGCTCTCCTACGAGCAGTACTTC.

This clonotype has at least ten counts. The rearrangement joins TRBV24-1 to TRBJ2-7; 8 nucleotides agree with TRBD1. This CDR3 region has 14 residues. The germline V gene encodes CDR1 KGHDR and CDR2 SFDVKD. V lost 7 bases, J lost 4 bases, and 8 bases stayed unmatched. The CDR3: CATRAGTGSYEQYF. Written as DNA, the CDR3 is TGTGCCACCAGAGCCGGGACAGGATCGTACGAGCAGTACTTC.

Remarks on this clonotype: One end of the junction does not line up with germline, which may come from a read error. The chain uses TRBV7-3 and TRBJ2-5; D tentatively reads TRBD1 or TRBD2 (5 bases each). Germline V CDR1 and CDR2: SGHTA, FQGTGA. The CDR3 is 14 amino acids. The CDR3 region is CASSFPWPQGTQCF. CDR3 nucleotide sequence: TGTGCCAGCAGCTTCCCCTGGCCCCAAGGGACCCAGTGCTTC.

This clonotype was seen ten or more times. A much larger clone differs by one base, so this may be a read error. The chain joins TRBV29-1 to TRBJ1-1; possible D gene TRBD1, 6 bases. This CDR3 is built from 15 residues. The V and J ends lost 3 bases and 1 base respectively, with 15 bases between them. From germline, CDR1 is SQVTM and CDR2 ANQGSEA. The DNA of the CDR3 is TGCAGCGTTGAGTGGCACAGGGCCCCGAACACTGAAGCTTTCTTT. This encodes CSVEWHRAPNTEAFF. Variable domain in full (rest from reference TRBV29-1 and TRBJ1-1): SAVISQKPSRDICQRGTSLTIQCQVDSQVTMMFWYRQQPGQSLTLIATANQGSEATYESGFVIDKFPISRPNLTFSTLTVSNMSPEDSSIYLCSVEWHRAPNTEAFFGQGTRLTVV.

The chain uses TRBV6-5 and TRBJ1-4; perhaps TRBD1 as D (6 bases). V shed 4 bases and J shed 8 bases, with 23 bases lying between them. Germline CDR1 MNHEY, CDR2 SVGAGI. There are 17 residues in the CDR3. The CDR3 loop is CASSSGTSPLIEEKLFF. CDR3 coding DNA: TGTGCCAGCAGTTCCGGGACATCACCCCTGATTGAGGAAAAACTGTTTTTT.

This clonotype has ten or more counts. This chain connects TRBV20-1 to TRBJ2-7; D unresolved. CDR3 length equals 13 residues. Germline V CDR1 and CDR2: DFQATT, SNEGSKA (reference sequence). With 6 bases removed from V and 2 bases from J, the gap between germline ends came to 14 bases. CDR3 amino acids: CSAKGRSAYEQYF. CDR3 bases: TGCAGTGCCAAAGGGCGGAGTGCCTACGAGCAGTACTTC.

This clonotype was detected ten times or more. V usage is TRBV6-5 and J usage is TRBJ2-7; D may match TRBD1 or TRBD2 (5 bases each). V shed 2 bases and J shed 7 bases, with 18 bases lying between them. Germline assignment: CDR1 MNHEY and CDR2 SVGAGI. This CDR3 comprises 15 residues. CDR3 residues: CASSYRTTGPREQYF. The CDR3 DNA is TGTGCCAGCAGTTACCGGACGACGGGGCCTCGGGAGCAGTACTTC.

This clonotype was observed a few times. The chain uses TRBV7-9 and TRBJ1-4; TRBD1 is a possible D gene (6 bases). The CDR3 sequence is 13 residues long. From germline, CDR1 is SEHNR and CDR2 FQNEAQ (reference sequence). Trimming shortened V by 4 bases and J by 7 bases, and 10 bases separated the two germline ends. CDR3 DNA sequence: TGTGCCAGCAGCTCGACAGGCTTTGAAAAACTGTTTTTT. The encoded protein is CASSSTGFEKLFF.

The table lists this clonotype with many counts. The gene calls are TRBV12-3 or TRBV12-4 and TRBJ2-7; D gene unclear. The length of the CDR3 is 13 residues. Trimming cost V 5 bases and J 7 bases, with 15 bases left between them. CDR3 protein: CASSQGRPREQYF. The CDR3, as DNA: TGTGCCAGCAGTCAAGGACGTCCCCGGGAGCAGTACTTC.

The chain has TRBV6-5 and TRBJ2-7, with 7 bases identical to TRBD1. Germline assignment: CDR1 MNHEY and CDR2 SVGAGI. The CDR3 has 19 residues. V was pared by 0 bases and J by 1 base, with 15 bases of the junction left unmatched. In DNA, the CDR3 is TGTGCCAGCAGTTACTCGAAGGTCCCGGGACAGCTACCTTCCTACGAGCAGTACTTC. Its protein product is CASSYSKVPGQLPSYEQYF.